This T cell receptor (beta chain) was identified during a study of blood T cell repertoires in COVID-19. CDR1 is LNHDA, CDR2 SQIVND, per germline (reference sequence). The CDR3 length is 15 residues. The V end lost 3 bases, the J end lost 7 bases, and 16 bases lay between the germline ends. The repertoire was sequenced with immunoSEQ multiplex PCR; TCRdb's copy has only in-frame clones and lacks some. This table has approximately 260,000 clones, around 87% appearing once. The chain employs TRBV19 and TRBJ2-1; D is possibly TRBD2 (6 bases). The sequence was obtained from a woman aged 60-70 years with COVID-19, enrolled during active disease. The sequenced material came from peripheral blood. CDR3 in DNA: TGTGCCAGTAGTATTATACTAGCACGTGTAAATGAGCAGTTCTTC. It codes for CASSIILARVNEQFF.